The entry below describes one T cell receptor (beta chain). Its matching antigen is unknown. The data belong to a study of T-cell reconstitution after alpha-beta-depleted transplantation in children. General study results and limits: Where alpha-beta T cells came from about two months after transplant was reportedly several hundred expanded graft clones.

The TCRbeta library incorporated unique molecular identifiers. A single record per CDR3 protein comes from TCRdb applying MiXCR to the PCR reads. This table has 700,000 to 850,000 distinct CDR3 sequences, 16% appearing once. The CDR3 is 15 amino acids. Germline CDR1 DFQATT, CDR2 SNEGSKA (reference sequence). Unmatched junction bases numbered 8, after V lost 3 bases and J lost 3 bases. Sequenced here: PBMCs, mostly from graft donor cells, sampled 360 days after TCRalphabeta/CD19-depleted stem cell transplant. The source of this sequence is a male patient younger than 18 who had a stem cell transplant for acute lymphoblastic leukemia, so the T cells may come from the graft donor. The rearrangement links TRBV20-1 to TRBJ2-5, with 9 positions matching TRBD1. In DNA, the CDR3 is TGCAGTGCTAGGGAACCTTGGACAGGGGAAGAGACCCAGTACTTC. This gives the protein CSAREPWTGEETQYF.